Only a few counts were recorded for the clone carrying this T cell receptor (beta chain). CDR3 size: 15 residues. CDR1 is LNHDA and CDR2 is SQIVND in the germline V gene (reference sequence). The V end lost 7 bases, the J end lost 10 bases, and 20 bases lay between the germline ends. This specimen comes from a study of type 1 and type 2 diabetes patients. PCR was run on genomic DNA. Multiplex PCR with 30 forward and 13 reverse primers amplified the TCR beta CDR3. TCRdb called the multiplex PCR reads again in MiXCR, with one record for every CDR3 protein. The table includes fewer than 300,000 distinct CDR3 sequences, 47% detected once.

V and J are TRBV19 and TRBJ1-6, with TRBD1 as a possible D gene (5 bases). The TCR comes from a young man with type 2 diabetes. The sequenced sample consisted of peripheral blood mononuclear cells (PBMCs). CDR3 sequence: CASMNTGTSSSPLHF. CDR3 coding DNA: TGTGCCAGTATGAATACCGGGACCTCCTCGTCACCCCTCCACTTT. Full variable domain (outside the CDR3, taken from reference TRBV19 and TRBJ1-6): DGGITQSPKYLFRKEGQNVTLSCEQNLNHDAMYWYRQDPGQGLRLIYYSQIVNDFQKGDIAEGYSVSREKKESFPLTVTSAQKNPTAFYLCASMNTGTSSSPLHFGNGTRLTVT.